The source of this T cell receptor beta chain is a study of T cell responses to AZD1222 COVID-19 vaccine. Trimming cost V 6 bases and J 0 bases, with 12 bases left between them. CDR3 size: 15 residues. Germline assignment: CDR1 MGHRA and CDR2 YSYEKL. The assay was immunoSEQ multiplex PCR, and TCRdb's table has in-frame clones only and misses some. The sample yields 120,000 to 150,000 clones, 70% to 90% seen once. To note about this clone: The target antigen is unknown.

Whole-study findings and limits: Researchers report vaccine-associated CD4 TCRs spanning spike, with dominance at 160-218 and 743-854. It was only a handful of AZD1222 recipients who were seropositive at baseline.

This TCR was sampled from an adult in good health. The chain is built from TRBV4-1 and TRBJ1-5; D gene unclear. The material sequenced was peripheral blood, taken on day 0 of AZD1222 vaccination. DNA for the CDR3: TGCGCCAGCAGTCCTGGGATTTATAGCAATCAGCCCCAGCATTTT. Its translation is CASSPGIYSNQPQHF.